These 28 T cell receptor beta chains originate from one sample sequenced in a study of T cells in Graves' hyperthyroidism and ophthalmopathy. Regions amplified from RNA transcripts were the TCR beta CDR3 regions. The HTBI primer set drove a first-round RT-PCR of the TCR CDR3. A single record per CDR3 protein comes from TCRdb applying MiXCR to the multiplex PCR reads. This sample has around 340,000 distinct CDR3 sequences, with 16% found just once. What was sequenced was blood. Receptors originate from a man younger than 45 with Graves' hyperthyroidism.

This clonotype was counted ten times or more. The chain joins TRBV30 to TRBJ2-7; a weak D match, TRBD2 (5 bases). This CDR3 is 12 amino acids long. The V gene lost 5 bases and the J gene lost 2 bases, with 10 bases spanning the gap. CDR1 is GTSNPN, CDR2 SVGIG, per germline (reference sequence). CDR3 sequence: CAWAERPYEQYF. As DNA, the CDR3 is TGTGCCTGGGCAGAGCGGCCCTACGAGCAGTACTTC.

V usage is TRBV20-1 and J usage is TRBJ2-7, with TRBD2 matching over 9 bases. The CDR3 runs 15 residues. Germline values: CDR1 DFQATT, CDR2 SNEGSKA (reference sequence). V trimming: 1 base; J trimming: 1 base; junction bases outside the gene matches: 5. This chain's CDR3 is CSARGSAGGSYEQYF. The CDR3 DNA reads TGCAGTGCTAGAGGGTCAGCGGGAGGTTCCTACGAGCAGTACTTC.

The table lists this clonotype with many counts. The chain has TRBV2 and TRBJ2-1, with a weak D call TRBD1 (6 bases). The CDR3 runs to 10 residues. Germline-derived CDR1 and CDR2 are SNHLY and FYNNEI. V was pared by 8 bases and J by 10 bases, with 9 bases between. Here the CDR3 DNA reads TGTGCCAGCGGCGACAGGGAGCAGTTCTTC. It codes for CASGDREQFF.

This clonotype occurred a few times. The chain has TRBV6-2 or TRBV6-3 and TRBJ2-2; D might be TRBD1 (5 bases). V dropped 7 bases and J dropped 5 bases, with 11 bases sitting between them. Germline loops: CDR1 MNHEY, CDR2 SVGEGT. This CDR3 spans 13 amino acids. The CDR3 sequence: CASNHRGTGELFF. DNA for the CDR3: TGTGCCAGCAATCATAGGGGTACCGGGGAGCTGTTTTTT.

This clonotype was counted at least ten times. V and J are TRBV11-2 and TRBJ1-6, with D possibly TRBD1 on 5 matching bases. The CDR3 sequence is 14 residues long. V was pared by 6 bases and J by 5 bases, with 11 bases between. Germline V gene lookup returns CDR1 SGHAT and CDR2 FQNNGV. The CDR3 DNA sequence: TGTGCCAGCAGGAAGGTCAGGGATAATTCACCCCTCCACTTT. It specifies CASRKVRDNSPLHF. The full variable domain, completed using reference TRBV11-2 and TRBJ1-6, is EAGVAQSPRYKIIEKRQSVAFWCNPISGHATLYWYQQILGQGPKLLIQFQNNGVVDDSQLPKDRFSAERLKGVDSTLKIQPAKLEDSAVYLCASRKVRDNSPLHFGNGTRLTVT.

This clonotype was recorded at least ten times. V usage is TRBV7-8 and J usage is TRBJ2-1, with TRBD2 matching over 8 bases. The V gene end was trimmed by 5 bases and the J gene end by 6 bases; junction bases not matched to a gene: 6. CDR1 is SGHVS and CDR2 is FQNEAQ in the germline V gene. This CDR3 has 14 amino acids. The CDR3 DNA follows: TGTGCCAGCAGCCCGGAACTAGCGGTCAATGAGCAGTTCTTC. Amino acid sequence: CASSPELAVNEQFF.

V and J are TRBV3-1 and TRBJ2-3; D possibly uses TRBD1 or TRBD2 (5 bases each). Germline V gene data show CDR1 as LGHDT and CDR2 as YNNKEL (reference sequence). V was cut by 4 bases and J by 5 bases, with 19 bases left in between. The length of the CDR3 is 16 residues. The CDR3 is CASSPFVGEDGDTQYF. In DNA, the CDR3 is TGTGCCAGCAGCCCCTTCGTGGGGGAAGATGGAGATACGCAGTATTTT.

This clonotype was seen repeatedly, ten times or more. The CDR3 DNA follows: TGTGCCAGCACAGGCAGACCTCTGGGAAAACTGTTTTTT. It translates to CASTGRPLGKLFF. The rearrangement joins TRBV12-3 or TRBV12-4 to TRBJ1-4; no definite D call. The CDR3 is 13 amino acids. V lost 7 bases and J lost 10, with 16 bases in between.

This clonotype has at least ten counts. The rearrangement joins TRBV20-1 to TRBJ1-2, with 8 positions matching TRBD1. The CDR3 runs to 15 residues. The V segment lost 1 base and the J segment 8 bases; nucleotides outside the gene matches: 12. The germline gives CDR1 DFQATT, CDR2 SNEGSKA (reference sequence). The CDR3 bases are TGCAGTGCTAGAGGGAGACAGGGGCCCTTCTGGGGCTACACCTTC. It encodes CSARGRQGPFWGYTF.

The sample holds many counts of this clonotype. The J gene is TRBJ1-1, the V gene TRBV12-3 or TRBV12-4; D is unresolved. Deletions cut 6 bases from V and 1 base from J, with 15 bases between. The CDR3 totals 15 residues. The CDR3: CASSPSRQPNTEAFF. Here the CDR3 DNA reads TGTGCCAGCAGCCCATCACGCCAGCCGAACACTGAAGCTTTCTTT.

There are many counts of this clonotype. The genes are TRBV11-2 and TRBJ2-2, with D hard to call. The CDR3 contains 16 residues. Trimming pared 5 bases from V and 0 bases from J, leaving 13 bases between. Germline V gene data show CDR1 as SGHAT and CDR2 as FQNNGV. The CDR3 nucleotides are TGTGCCAGCAGCCCAGGACGGATCGCGAACACCGGGGAGCTGTTTTTT. Its protein is CASSPGRIANTGELFF. Combining the CDR3 with reference TRBV11-2 and TRBJ2-2 gives the whole variable domain EAGVAQSPRYKIIEKRQSVAFWCNPISGHATLYWYQQILGQGPKLLIQFQNNGVVDDSQLPKDRFSAERLKGVDSTLKIQPAKLEDSAVYLCASSPGRIANTGELFFGEGSRLTVL.

The rearrangement uses TRBV6-1 and TRBJ2-2; tentatively, D is TRBD1 (6 bases). The V gene lost 6 bases and the J gene lost 5 bases, with 13 bases spanning the gap. This CDR3 region has 14 residues. Germline CDR1 and CDR2: MNHNS and SASEGT. CDR3 bases: TGTGCCAGCAGAACTACAGGGTCAACCGGGGAGCTGTTTTTT. Protein: CASRTTGSTGELFF.

This clonotype occurred many times. The chain carries TRBV19 and TRBJ2-7, with unresolved D. V was clipped by 3 bases and J by 0 bases, with 6 bases between them. The CDR3 sequence is 13 residues long. Germline CDR1 reads LNHDA; CDR2 reads SQIVND (reference sequence). The chain's CDR3 is CASSIKDSYEQYF. CDR3 bases: TGTGCCAGTAGTATTAAGGACTCCTACGAGCAGTACTTC.

Ten or more counts support this clonotype. The chain couples TRBV12-3 or TRBV12-4 to TRBJ2-5, with 13 bases that match TRBD2. The V gene end was trimmed by 4 bases and the J gene end by 5 bases; junction bases not matched to a gene: 1. The CDR3 is 14 amino acids. CDR3 coding DNA: TGTGCCAGCAGTTGGGGACTAGCGGGGGAGACCCAGTACTTC. Translating gives CASSWGLAGETQYF.

This clonotype was counted at least ten times. CDR3 coding DNA: TGTGCCAGCAGTGGGGCGGGTCTATCAAAAGATACGCAGTATTTT. Its protein product is CASSGAGLSKDTQYF. The genes are TRBV28 and TRBJ2-3, with D perhaps matching TRBD1 or TRBD2 (5 bases each). V was cut by 5 bases and J by 5 bases, with 17 bases left in between. Per germline, CDR1 MDHEN and CDR2 SYDVKM. There are 15 residues in the CDR3.

As for this clonotype: A much bigger clone sits one base away, suggesting this may be a read error. The chain couples TRBV5-1 to TRBJ1-1; 7 nucleotides agree with TRBD1. The CDR3 loop spans 14 amino acids. Germline V lookup: CDR1 SGHRS, CDR2 YFSETQ. CDR3 bases: TGTGCCAGCAGGAGGACAGGAGAGAACACTGAAGCTTTCTTT. As protein: CASRRTGENTEAFF.

This clonotype has at least ten counts. The CDR3 loop reads CASSFRSEDTEQFF. CDR3 DNA: TGTGCCAGCAGTTTTCGTAGCGAGGACACTGAGCAGTTCTTC. This chain connects TRBV12-3 or TRBV12-4 to TRBJ2-1; D tentatively fits TRBD1 or TRBD2 (5 bases each). The CDR3 length is 14 residues. V was clipped by 3 bases and J by 9 bases, with 15 bases between them.

This clonotype was seen at least ten times. The rearrangement links TRBV12-3 or TRBV12-4 to TRBJ2-7, with TRBD2 matching over 7 bases. The trim removed 5 bases at V and 7 bases at J, leaving 20 bases unmatched. The CDR3 covers 17 residues. The CDR3 sequence is CASSGGGSGHRAREQYF. The CDR3 DNA sequence: TGTGCCAGCAGTGGGGGGGGTAGCGGCCATCGAGCACGGGAGCAGTACTTC.

This clonotype came up many times. V and J are TRBV5-1 and TRBJ2-7; D unresolved. CDR1 is SGHRS and CDR2 is YFSETQ in the germline V gene. The length of the CDR3 is 14 residues. Trimming left V 0 bases short and J 2 bases short, with 9 bases between. This CDR3 is CASSLDGQTYEQYF. The CDR3 nucleotides read TGCGCCAGCAGCTTGGACGGCCAGACCTACGAGCAGTACTTC.

A few counts support this clonotype. This sequence joins TRBV25-1 and TRBJ1-1, with D unresolved. Germline CDR1 is MGHDK and CDR2 is SYGVNS. The CDR3 loop spans 13 amino acids. V lost 1 base and J lost 1, with 4 bases in between. CDR3 residues: CASSELGNTEAFF. The DNA of the CDR3 is TGTGCCAGCAGTGAATTAGGGAACACTGAAGCTTTCTTT. Looking up the rest from reference TRBV25-1 and TRBJ1-1 gives the full variable domain: EADIYQTPRYLVIGTGKKITLECSQTMGHDKMYWYQQDPGMELHLIHYSYGVNSTEKGDLSSESTVSRIRTEHFPLTLESARPSHTSQYLCASSELGNTEAFFGQGTRLTVV.

This clonotype was recorded many times. In DNA form, the CDR3 reads TGTGCCAGCTCACCGACAGCCACTGGAGATACGCAGTATTTT. It translates to CASSPTATGDTQYF. The gene calls are TRBV18 and TRBJ2-3, with a possible D match to TRBD1 (5 bases). CDR3 length equals 14 residues. Germline assignment: CDR1 KGHSH and CDR2 LQKENI. V was cut by 3 bases and J by 5 bases, with 12 bases left in between. The full variable domain, completed using reference TRBV18 and TRBJ2-3, is NAGVMQNPRHLVRRRGQEARLRCSPMKGHSHVYWYRQLPEEGLKFMVYLQKENIIDESGMPKERFSAEFPKEGPSILRIQQVVRGDSAAYFCASSPTATGDTQYFGPGTRLTVL.

This clonotype was observed many times. This sequence joins TRBV12-3 or TRBV12-4 and TRBJ1-2; D ambiguous. V lost 2 bases, J lost 8 bases, and 9 bases lay in between. The CDR3 extends over 12 amino acids. The CDR3 spells CASSLMGPGYTF. CDR3 bases: TGTGCCAGCAGTTTAATGGGTCCAGGCTACACCTTC.

This clonotype has just a few counts. V and J are TRBV20-1 and TRBJ1-5; D is uncertain. The ends were cut back, 6 bases at V and 6 bases at J, with 18 bases in the middle. The CDR3 covers 14 residues. CDR1 is DFQATT, CDR2 SNEGSKA, per germline (reference sequence). In nucleotides, the CDR3 is TGCAGTGCATGGATCAGTATTAGCGGTCAGCCCCAGCATTTT. It is translated as CSAWISISGQPQHF.

V and J are TRBV9 and TRBJ1-4, with D hard to call. V was cut by 0 bases and J by 6 bases, with 15 bases left in between. The CDR3 length is 16 residues. CDR1 SGDLS and CDR2 YYNGEE come from the germline V gene. The CDR3 nucleotides are TGTGCCAGCAGCGTAGCTCGAAGGGTCGGCGATGAAAAACTGTTTTTT. This gives the protein CASSVARRVGDEKLFF. Combining the CDR3 with reference TRBV9 and TRBJ1-4 gives the whole variable domain DSGVTQTPKHLITATGQRVTLRCSPRSGDLSVYWYQQSLDQGLQFLIQYYNGEERAKGNILERFSAQQFPDLHSELNLSSLELGDSALYFCASSVARRVGDEKLFFGSGTQLSVL.

The chain recombines TRBV6-1 with TRBJ2-7; TRBD2 matches at 10 bases. This CDR3 comprises 15 residues. The V gene end was trimmed by 4 bases and the J gene end by 7 bases; junction bases not matched to a gene: 10. The V gene's germline CDR1 is MNHNS and CDR2 SASEGT. CDR3 sequence: CASSGLAGDGSEQYF. In nucleotides, the CDR3 is TGTGCCAGCAGTGGGCTAGCGGGAGACGGTAGTGAGCAGTACTTC.

In its sample, this clonotype was seen many times. The chain is built from TRBV13 and TRBJ1-1; 8 bases are shared with TRBD1. With 5 bases clipped from V and 5 bases from J, the junction kept 10 bases outside the gene matches. CDR3 length equals 15 residues. CDR1 is PRHDT and CDR2 is FYEKMQ in the germline V gene (reference sequence). CDR3 bases: TGTGCCAGCAGCCCTACAGGGGGGGGAGAGACTGAAGCTTTCTTT. Translation gives CASSPTGGGETEAFF.

The CDR3 DNA reads TGCAGTGCTAGAGATGGGGGGCCCGCTGAAGCTTTCTTT. Encoded protein: CSARDGGPAEAFF. The chain uses TRBV20-1 and TRBJ1-1, with D perhaps TRBD1 (6 bases). The ends were cut back, 0 bases at V and 6 bases at J, with 11 bases in the middle. The CDR3 totals 13 residues. CDR1 and CDR2 (germline): DFQATT, SNEGSKA (reference sequence).

This clonotype was observed a handful of times. The chain joins TRBV7-9 to TRBJ2-7; 10 bases are shared with TRBD2. This CDR3 is 15 amino acids long. The ends lost 5 bases at V and 3 bases at J; junction bases unmatched: 7. CDR1 and CDR2 (germline): SEHNR, FQNEAQ (reference sequence). DNA for the CDR3: TGTGCCAGCAGCGCTAGCGGGAGCTATGGCTACGAGCAGTACTTC. Protein product: CASSASGSYGYEQYF.